The 32 T cell receptor beta chains presented below share a single source sample, sequenced in a study of blood T cell repertoires in COVID-19. TCRdb's table, derived via immunoSEQ multiplex PCR, lists solely in-frame clones and lacks some. This sample carries 120,000 to 150,000 clones, approximately 90% of them seen once, and the ten largest clones take over 10%. The sequencing input was peripheral blood. The receptors shown here come from a young man with COVID-19, enrolled during active disease.

This chain connects TRBV15 to TRBJ2-7, with TRBD1 matching 8 bases. The length of the CDR3 is 14 residues. The V gene's germline CDR1 is LNHNV and CDR2 YYDKDF (reference sequence). The junction had 11 bases not matched to a gene; V was cut back by 6 bases and J by 7 bases. CDR3 protein: CATSPTGALYEQYF. In DNA, the CDR3 is TGTGCCACCAGTCCGACAGGGGCCCTCTATGAGCAGTACTTC.

V and J are TRBV5-6 and TRBJ2-2, with 8 bases fitting TRBD1. Trimming at V came to 7 bases and at J to 4 bases, leaving 3 bases not matched to a gene. The CDR3 totals 13 residues. Germline V gene lookup returns CDR1 SGHDT and CDR2 YYEEEE. CDR3: CASGTGGTGELFF. In DNA form, the CDR3 reads TGTGCCAGCGGGACAGGAGGCACCGGGGAGCTGTTTTTT.

V gene TRBV6-5 combines with J gene TRBJ2-4; D is ambiguous. This CDR3 is 13 amino acids long. V lost 5 bases and J lost 5, with 10 bases in between. Germline assignment: CDR1 MNHEY and CDR2 SVGAGI. The CDR3 region is CASSLQVQNIQYF. DNA for the CDR3: TGTGCCAGCAGTCTCCAGGTACAAAACATTCAGTACTTC.

The J gene is TRBJ2-6, the V gene TRBV18, with 9 bases matching TRBD1. The CDR3 runs to 16 residues. CDR1 is KGHSH and CDR2 is LQKENI in the germline V gene. J was trimmed by 2 bases and V by 2 bases; bases with no gene match: 1. The CDR3 nucleotides read TGTGCCAGCTCACCATACAGGGGGCCTGGGGCCAACGTCCTGACTTTC. It encodes CASSPYRGPGANVLTF.

This clone has just one count. The V call is TRBV14, the J call TRBJ2-3, with D perhaps TRBD2 (6 bases). The length of the CDR3 is 17 residues. Germline V gene data show CDR1 as SGHDN and CDR2 as FVKESK. V was pared by 1 base and J by 4 bases, with 18 bases between. The CDR3 nucleotides are TGTGCCAGCAGCCAAGGCAGGGTCGGGAGAAGGGCAGATACGCAGTATTTT. This encodes CASSQGRVGRRADTQYF.

This clone was found once. The chain employs TRBV29-1 and TRBJ2-7; D might be TRBD1 (7 bases). CDR1 and CDR2 (germline): SQVTM, ANQGSEA. V lost 4 bases and J 5 bases, leaving 12 bases between the germline ends. This CDR3 comprises 12 residues. DNA of the CDR3: TGCAGCGTTGGCAGGGGGGAAAACGAGCAGTACTTC. This codes for CSVGRGENEQYF.

The chain has TRBV5-4 and TRBJ2-2; no firm D call. Germline V CDR1 and CDR2: SGHNT, YYREEE (reference sequence). Trimming took off 4 bases at V and 1 base at J, with 5 bases between the two ends. This CDR3 spans 13 amino acids. Here the CDR3 reads CASSRLNTGELFF. The CDR3 DNA sequence: TGTGCCAGCAGCCGACTGAACACCGGGGAGCTGTTTTTT.

V usage is TRBV27 and J usage is TRBJ2-5; D is unclear. The CDR3 has 13 amino acids. Germline-derived CDR1 and CDR2 are MNHEY and SMNVEV (reference sequence). Deletions cut 3 bases from V and 1 base from J, with 6 bases between. Here the CDR3 reads CASSFSFQETQYF. The CDR3 region has the DNA TGTGCCAGCAGTTTTTCCTTCCAAGAGACCCAGTACTTC.

This clone was seen just once. This rearrangement joins TRBV2 to TRBJ1-2, with TRBD1 matching over 10 bases. The CDR3 spans 18 residues. CDR1 is SNHLY and CDR2 is FYNNEI in the germline V gene. V shed 5 bases, J shed 1 base, and the junction held 13 bases outside the gene matches. For the CDR3, the DNA is TGTGCCAGCAGTCCCTCTACACCGGGACAGGGGATTAACTATGGCTACACCTTC. Translation: CASSPSTPGQGINYGYTF.

Comments on this clone: Other DNA sequences in the same sample also yield this CDR3. The chain is built from TRBV18 and TRBJ1-2; maybe TRBD1 (5 bases). This CDR3 comprises 15 residues. V was pared by 0 bases and J by 0 bases, with 8 bases between. Germline CDR1 reads KGHSH; CDR2 reads LQKENI. The CDR3 sequence is CASSPPAGTNYGYTF. The CDR3 DNA is TGTGCCAGCTCACCACCGGCAGGGACTAACTATGGCTACACCTTC.

The chain has TRBV27 and TRBJ2-7; possibly TRBD2 for D (5 bases). Germline V gene lookup returns CDR1 MNHEY and CDR2 SMNVEV (reference sequence). V was cut by 5 bases and J by 3 bases, with 17 bases left in between. The CDR3 is made up of 15 amino acids. The CDR3 nucleotides read TGTGCCAGCAGTCCCCGGGGAAGCCCTGGCTACGAGCAGTACTTC. It translates to CASSPRGSPGYEQYF.

This clone has just one count. The V call is TRBV27, the J call TRBJ1-5; D not resolved. The CDR3 loop spans 14 amino acids. V lost 5 bases and J lost 0, with 8 bases in between. The germline gives CDR1 MNHEY, CDR2 SMNVEV (reference sequence). The CDR3 reads CASSGRYSNQPQHF. The CDR3 bases are TGTGCCAGCAGTGGTCGGTATAGCAATCAGCCCCAGCATTTT.

The chain has TRBV6-2 or TRBV6-3 and TRBJ2-7; D might be TRBD1 (5 bases). Trimming pared 0 bases from V and 9 bases from J, leaving 15 bases between. The V gene's germline CDR1 is MNHEY and CDR2 SVGEGT. There are 14 residues in the CDR3. The CDR3 spells CASSYSAGSLGQYF. The CDR3 nucleotides are TGTGCCAGCAGTTACTCGGCAGGGTCCTTGGGGCAGTACTTC.

CDR3 DNA: TGTGCCAGCAGCGTAGAGGCTAGCTCCTACAATGAGCAGTTCTTC. Its protein product is CASSVEASSYNEQFF. This chain uses TRBV9 with TRBJ2-1; D remains ambiguous. This CDR3 has 15 residues. V dropped 0 bases and J dropped 0 bases, with 7 bases sitting between them. Germline V gene data show CDR1 as SGDLS and CDR2 as YYNGEE.

The V gene is TRBV6-2 or TRBV6-3, the J gene TRBJ2-5, with 7 bases that match TRBD1. V lost 3 bases to trimming and J lost 3 bases; unmatched junction nucleotides: 7. CDR1 MNHEY and CDR2 SVGEGT come from the germline V gene. There are 15 residues in the CDR3. The chain's CDR3 is CASSYYRDSEETQYF. DNA of the CDR3: TGTGCCAGCAGTTATTACCGGGACAGTGAAGAGACCCAGTACTTC.

The chain combines TRBV27 with TRBJ1-6, with D unresolved. CDR1 is MNHEY and CDR2 is SMNVEV in the germline V gene (reference sequence). The length of the CDR3 is 16 residues. V dropped 7 bases and J dropped 0 bases, with 13 bases sitting between them. CDR3 sequence reads: CASTPRSSSYNSPLHF. As DNA, the CDR3 is TGTGCCAGCACCCCGAGGTCGAGCTCCTATAATTCACCCCTCCACTTT.

V usage is TRBV28 and J usage is TRBJ1-5; D perhaps matches TRBD1 (6 bases). Between the trimmed V and J ends, which lost 5 bases and 2 bases, there was a span of 13 bases. The CDR3 is made up of 15 amino acids. From germline, CDR1 is MDHEN and CDR2 SYDVKM. CDR3 sequence (DNA): TGTGCCAGCAGTGCACAACAGGGCGGCAATCAGCCCCAGCATTTT. It codes for CASSAQQGGNQPQHF.

This chain uses TRBV13 with TRBJ2-3; 14 bases agree with TRBD2. V was pared by 5 bases and J by 2 bases, with 6 bases of the junction left unmatched. Germline V gene data show CDR1 as PRHDT and CDR2 as FYEKMQ (reference sequence). The CDR3 is made up of 17 amino acids. The DNA for the CDR3 is TGTGCCAGCAGCCTGGGGACTAGCGGGAGTAACACAGATACGCAGTATTTT. Protein sequence: CASSLGTSGSNTDTQYF.

In DNA, the CDR3 is TGCGCCAGCAGCCAAGCGGGGACAGTCTATGGCTACACCTTC. Protein product: CASSQAGTVYGYTF. The rearrangement uses TRBV4-3 and TRBJ1-2, with 7 bases matching TRBD1. Trimming took 1 base from V and 4 from J; bases not matched to a gene: 3. The CDR3 covers 14 residues. The germline gives CDR1 LGHNA, CDR2 YSLEER.

The gene calls are TRBV18 and TRBJ2-5; perhaps TRBD1 as D (6 bases). CDR3 size: 14 residues. V gave up 5 bases and J gave up 5 bases, with 15 bases separating them. The germline V gene encodes CDR1 KGHSH and CDR2 LQKENI. CDR3 in DNA: TGTGCCAGCTCAAGGGAACCAGGGGATGAGACCCAGTACTTC. This encodes CASSREPGDETQYF.

The CDR3 reads CASSPLGPGQGLGEETQYF. The CDR3 DNA reads TGCGCCAGCAGTCCTCTAGGACCGGGACAGGGGTTGGGTGAAGAGACCCAGTACTTC. This sequence joins TRBV23-1 and TRBJ2-5, with 10 bases identical to TRBD1. TRBV23-1 is sorted into the ORF group, with uncertain function. Trimming at V came to 4 bases and at J to 3 bases, leaving 17 bases not matched to a gene. This CDR3 region has 19 residues.

A few counts support this clone. The rearrangement joins TRBV5-1 to TRBJ2-2; the D gene is possibly TRBD1 (5 bases). CDR3 size: 16 residues. Germline CDR1 and CDR2: SGHRS and YFSETQ. V lost 3 bases and J 0 bases, leaving 12 bases between the germline ends. The CDR3: CASSSLPQANTGELFF. The CDR3 nucleotides are TGCGCCAGCAGCTCCCTCCCACAGGCGAACACCGGGGAGCTGTTTTTT.

The chain joins TRBV24-1 to TRBJ2-1, with TRBD2 matching 13 bases. Unmatched junction bases numbered 1, after V lost 1 base and J lost 5 bases. Germline CDR1 KGHDR, CDR2 SFDVKD. There are 16 residues in the CDR3. The CDR3 region is CATSDFGTSGNNEQFF. CDR3 coding DNA: TGTGCCACCAGTGATTTTGGGACTAGCGGGAACAATGAGCAGTTCTTC.

The chain carries TRBV6-2 or TRBV6-3 and TRBJ1-2; 9 positions match TRBD1. Germline V gene data show CDR1 as MNHEY and CDR2 as SVGEGT. This CDR3 has 13 residues. The ends lost 4 bases at V and 8 bases at J; junction bases unmatched: 5. CDR3 nucleotide sequence: TGTGCCAGCAGTTGGGACAGGGCGACCGGCTACACCTTC. This translates into CASSWDRATGYTF.

The chain links TRBV6-5 to TRBJ1-5, with D possibly TRBD1 on 6 matching bases. Germline-derived CDR1 and CDR2 are MNHEY and SVGAGI. This CDR3 is built from 13 residues. V was cut by 6 bases and J by 7 bases, with 13 bases left in between. The DNA for the CDR3 is TGTGCCAGCAGAGGGGGATTCAGCCAGCCCCAGCATTTT. Amino acid sequence: CASRGGFSQPQHF.

The chain combines TRBV7-8 with TRBJ2-1; weak D call: TRBD2 (7 bases). V gave up 5 bases and J gave up 3 bases, with 14 bases separating them. This CDR3 has 15 amino acids. CDR1 is SGHVS, CDR2 FQNEAQ, per germline. CDR3 coding DNA: TGTGCCAGCAGCCGTTGGGGGGGCGACTACAATGAGCAGTTCTTC. It translates to CASSRWGGDYNEQFF.

The rearrangement uses TRBV20-1 and TRBJ1-2; TRBD1 matches 7 bases. Germline-derived CDR1 and CDR2 are DFQATT and SNEGSKA (reference sequence). V shed 3 bases and J 6 bases; nucleotides not matched to a gene: 16. The CDR3 spans 16 residues. As DNA, the CDR3 is TGCAGTGCTAGTCGCCTAGGGACAGAATTCCAGCATGGCTACACCTTC. It codes for CSASRLGTEFQHGYTF.

In its sample, this clone was seen once. The rearrangement joins TRBV29-1 to TRBJ1-1; no clear D. V shed 4 bases and J shed 7 bases, with 13 bases lying between them. CDR3 size: 12 residues. Germline V gene sequence: CDR1 SQVTM, CDR2 ANQGSEA. The CDR3 reads CSVVVGGGEAFF. The CDR3 region has the DNA TGCAGCGTTGTGGTCGGAGGAGGTGAAGCTTTCTTT.

This clone was counted between two and nine times. As DNA, the CDR3 is TGTGCCAGCAGTTGGGAACCAGGGTTTGTAAGTGAGGATGAGCAGTTCTTC. It codes for CASSWEPGFVSEDEQFF. This chain links TRBV6-2 or TRBV6-3 with TRBJ2-1; a possible D gene is TRBD1 (5 bases). V lost 4 bases and J lost 8, with 24 bases in between. This CDR3 is 17 amino acids long. CDR1 MNHEY and CDR2 SVGEGT come from the germline V gene.

The chain joins TRBV6-2 or TRBV6-3 to TRBJ1-2; no firm D call. Per the germline V gene, CDR1 is MNHEY and CDR2 is SVGEGT. The V gene lost 0 bases and the J gene lost 6 bases, with 14 bases spanning the gap. This CDR3 is 15 amino acids long. Written as DNA, the CDR3 is TGTGCCAGCAGTTACTCGGGTTGGGAGCGAAATGGCTACACCTTC. This encodes CASSYSGWERNGYTF.

The genes are TRBV9 and TRBJ1-6; TRBD1 might be the D (5 bases). V lost 4 bases and J 7 bases, leaving 9 bases between the germline ends. This CDR3 has 13 amino acids. Germline V lookup: CDR1 SGDLS, CDR2 YYNGEE. The CDR3 region is CASSLGGNSPLHF. The DNA of the CDR3 is TGTGCCAGCAGCCTGGGGGGGAATTCACCCCTCCACTTT.

V usage is TRBV4-1 and J usage is TRBJ2-2; D is undetermined. Trimming removed 1 base from V and 4 bases from J, with 10 bases in between. From germline, CDR1 is MGHRA and CDR2 YSYEKL. This CDR3 spans 15 amino acids. In DNA, the CDR3 is TGCGCCAGCAGCCAAGTGCAGTTATTCACCGGGGAGCTGTTTTTT. As protein: CASSQVQLFTGELFF.